This TCR beta chain was recovered during a study of metastatic and nonmetastatic thyroid tumors. Study context: It was across blood and tumor or nodule tissue from malignant and benign thyroid patients that repertoires were compared.

This clone was found many times. No antigen is known for it. Germline values: CDR1 MDHEN, CDR2 SYDVKM. The CDR3 contains 15 residues. The trim removed 7 bases at V and 0 bases at J, leaving 6 bases unmatched. Study results and caveats: Benign nodules were reported to have significantly lower TCR beta diversity than malignant thyroid tumors, in blood and tumor.

Authors' analysis steps: Built for papillary thyroid cancer, a distant-metastasis classifier drew on CDR3 differences across clinicopathological groups. With MiXCR, TCRdb called clones anew from the PCR reads. The V and J calls follow TCRdb's processing rather than the paper's. Of about 69,000 clones listed, about 14% are singletons. Thyroid surgery was preceded by no treatment in any patient. The clonotype comes from a male donor with papillary thyroid cancer or a benign thyroid nodule (not recorded which). Some clones in this sample may be carry-over from other donors' samples. This rearrangement joins TRBV28 to TRBJ1-3, with 7 bases lining up with TRBD1. The material sequenced was blood. CDR3 coding DNA: TGTGCCAGCACCCGAGGGACAGTCTCTGGAAACACCATATATTTT. This translates into CASTRGTVSGNTIYF.